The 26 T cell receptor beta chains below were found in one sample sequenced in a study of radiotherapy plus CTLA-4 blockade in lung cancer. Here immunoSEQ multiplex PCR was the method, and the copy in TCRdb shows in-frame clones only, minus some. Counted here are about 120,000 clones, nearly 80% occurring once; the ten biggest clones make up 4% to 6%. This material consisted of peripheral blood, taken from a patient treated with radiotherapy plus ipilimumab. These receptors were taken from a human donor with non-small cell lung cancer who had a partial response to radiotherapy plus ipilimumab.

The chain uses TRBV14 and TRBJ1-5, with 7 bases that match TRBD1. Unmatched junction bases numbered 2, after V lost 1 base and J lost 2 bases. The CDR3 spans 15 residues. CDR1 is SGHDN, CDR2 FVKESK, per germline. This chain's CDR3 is CASSQGQGGNQPQHF. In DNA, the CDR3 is TGTGCCAGCAGCCAAGGACAGGGAGGCAATCAGCCCCAGCATTTT.

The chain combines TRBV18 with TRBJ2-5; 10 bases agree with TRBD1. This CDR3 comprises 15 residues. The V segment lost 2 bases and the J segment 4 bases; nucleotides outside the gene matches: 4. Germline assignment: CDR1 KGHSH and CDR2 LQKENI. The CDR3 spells CASSPKDRGRETQYF. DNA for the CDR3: TGTGCCAGCTCACCAAAGGACAGGGGGAGAGAGACCCAGTACTTC.

CDR3 amino acids: CASSLGSQKVTQYF. The CDR3 DNA is TGTGCCAGCAGCCTCGGGAGCCAAAAGGTGACCCAGTACTTC. The gene calls are TRBV7-9 and TRBJ2-5, with D maybe TRBD2 (6 bases). Trimming stripped 5 bases from V and 7 bases from J, with 17 bases between. Germline assignment: CDR1 SEHNR and CDR2 FQNEAQ (reference sequence). The CDR3 runs 14 residues.

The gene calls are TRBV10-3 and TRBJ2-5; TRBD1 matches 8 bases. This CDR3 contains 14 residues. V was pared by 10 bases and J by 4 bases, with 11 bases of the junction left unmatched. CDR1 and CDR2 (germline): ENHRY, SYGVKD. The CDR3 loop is CATRGGQGRETQYF. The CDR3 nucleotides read TGTGCCACACGGGGAGGACAGGGTAGAGAGACCCAGTACTTC.

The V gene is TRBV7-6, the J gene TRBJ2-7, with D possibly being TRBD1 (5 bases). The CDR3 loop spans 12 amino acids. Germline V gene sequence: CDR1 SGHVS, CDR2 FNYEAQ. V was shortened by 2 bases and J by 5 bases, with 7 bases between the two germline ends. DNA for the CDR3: TGTGCCAGCAGCTTATCAGGGAACGAGCAGTACTTC. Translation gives CASSLSGNEQYF.

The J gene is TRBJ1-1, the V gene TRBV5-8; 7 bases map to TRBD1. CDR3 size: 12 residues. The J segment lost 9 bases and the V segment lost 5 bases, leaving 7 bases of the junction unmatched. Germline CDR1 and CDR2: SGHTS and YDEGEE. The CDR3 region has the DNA TGTGCCAGCAGGGAAGACAGGGAGCAAGCTTTCTTT. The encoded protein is CASREDREQAFF.

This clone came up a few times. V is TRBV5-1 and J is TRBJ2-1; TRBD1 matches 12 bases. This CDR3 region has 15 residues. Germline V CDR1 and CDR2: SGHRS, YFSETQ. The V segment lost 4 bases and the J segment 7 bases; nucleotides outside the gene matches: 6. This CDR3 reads CASSGGTGGFNEQFF. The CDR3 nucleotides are TGCGCCAGCAGCGGCGGGACAGGGGGCTTTAATGAGCAGTTCTTC.

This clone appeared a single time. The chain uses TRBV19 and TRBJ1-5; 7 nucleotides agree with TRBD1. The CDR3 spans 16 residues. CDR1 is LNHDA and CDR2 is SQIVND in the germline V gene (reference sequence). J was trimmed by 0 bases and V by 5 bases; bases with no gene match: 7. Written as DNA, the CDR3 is TGTGCCAGTAGTCCCCGACAGGGAAATAGCAATCAGCCCCAGCATTTT. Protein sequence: CASSPRQGNSNQPQHF.

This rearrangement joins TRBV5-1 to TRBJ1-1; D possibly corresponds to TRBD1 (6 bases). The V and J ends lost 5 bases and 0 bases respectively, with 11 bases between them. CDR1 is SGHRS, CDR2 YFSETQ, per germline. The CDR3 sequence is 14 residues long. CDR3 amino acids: CASRKQGLNTEAFF. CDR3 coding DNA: TGCGCCAGCAGAAAACAGGGCCTGAACACTGAAGCTTTCTTT. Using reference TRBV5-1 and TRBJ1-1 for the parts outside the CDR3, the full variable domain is KAGVTQTPRYLIKTRGQQVTLSCSPISGHRSVSWYQQTPGQGLQFLFEYFSETQRNKGNFPGRFSGRQFSNSRSEMNVSTLELGDSALYLCASRKQGLNTEAFFGQGTRLTVV.

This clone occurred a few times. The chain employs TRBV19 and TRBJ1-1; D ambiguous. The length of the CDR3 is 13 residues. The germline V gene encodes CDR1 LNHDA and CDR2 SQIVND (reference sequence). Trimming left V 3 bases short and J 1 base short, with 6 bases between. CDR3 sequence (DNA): TGTGCCAGTAGTATTGAGGGGAACACTGAAGCTTTCTTT. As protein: CASSIEGNTEAFF.

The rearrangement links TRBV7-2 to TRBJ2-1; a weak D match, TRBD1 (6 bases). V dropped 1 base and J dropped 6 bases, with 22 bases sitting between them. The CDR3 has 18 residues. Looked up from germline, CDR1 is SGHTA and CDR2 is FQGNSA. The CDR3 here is CASSLVRGGALRSNEQFF. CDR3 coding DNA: TGTGCCAGCAGCTTAGTCAGGGGCGGCGCACTGCGCTCCAATGAGCAGTTCTTC.

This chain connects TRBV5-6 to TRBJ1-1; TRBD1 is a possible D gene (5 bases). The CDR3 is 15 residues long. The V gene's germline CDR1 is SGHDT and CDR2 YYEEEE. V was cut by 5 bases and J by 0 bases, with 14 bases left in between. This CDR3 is CASSLIGAVNTEAFF. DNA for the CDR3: TGTGCCAGCAGTCTCATTGGGGCGGTGAACACTGAAGCTTTCTTT. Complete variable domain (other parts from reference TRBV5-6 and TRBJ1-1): DAGVTQSPTHLIKTRGQQVTLRCSPKSGHDTVSWYQQALGQGPQFIFQYYEEEERQRGNFPDRFSGHQFPNYSSELNVNALLLGDSALYLCASSLIGAVNTEAFFGQGTRLTVV.

Written as DNA, the CDR3 is TGTGCCAGCAGTTTGAGGGGGCATGACACAGATACGCAGTATTTT. Translation gives CASSLRGHDTDTQYF. The chain uses TRBV28 and TRBJ2-3; 7 nucleotides agree with TRBD1. V shed 3 bases, J shed 2 bases, and the junction held 5 bases outside the gene matches. This CDR3 is 15 amino acids long. Per the germline V gene, CDR1 is MDHEN and CDR2 is SYDVKM.

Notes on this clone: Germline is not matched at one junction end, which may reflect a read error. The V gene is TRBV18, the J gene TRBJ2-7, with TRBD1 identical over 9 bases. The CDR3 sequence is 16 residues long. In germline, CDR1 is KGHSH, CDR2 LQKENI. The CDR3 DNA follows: TGTGTCAGCTCACCACCTACCGGGACAGGGCTATACGAGCAGTACTTC. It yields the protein CVSSPPTGTGLYEQYF.

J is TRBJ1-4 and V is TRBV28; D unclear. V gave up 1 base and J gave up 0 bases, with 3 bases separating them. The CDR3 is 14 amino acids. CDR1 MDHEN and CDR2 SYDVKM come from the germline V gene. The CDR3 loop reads CASSLSATNEKLFF. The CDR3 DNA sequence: TGTGCCAGCAGTTTATCTGCAACTAATGAAAAACTGTTTTTT. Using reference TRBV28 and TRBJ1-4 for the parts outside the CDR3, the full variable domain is DVKVTQSSRYLVKRTGEKVFLECVQDMDHENMFWYRQDPGLGLRLIYFSYDVKMKEKGDIPEGYSVSREKKERFSLILESASTNQTSMYLCASSLSATNEKLFFGSGTQLSVL.

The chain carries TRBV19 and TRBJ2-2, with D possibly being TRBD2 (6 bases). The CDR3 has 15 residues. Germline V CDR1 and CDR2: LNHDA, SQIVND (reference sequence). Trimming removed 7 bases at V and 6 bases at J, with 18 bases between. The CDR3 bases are TGTGCCAGTACCCCTTCTCCGGGAGCGGCCGGGGAGCTGTTTTTT. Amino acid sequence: CASTPSPGAAGELFF.

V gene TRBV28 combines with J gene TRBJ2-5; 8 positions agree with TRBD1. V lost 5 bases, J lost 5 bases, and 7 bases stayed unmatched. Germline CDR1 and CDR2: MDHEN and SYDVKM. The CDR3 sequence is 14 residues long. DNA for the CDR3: TGTGCCAGCAGTCCTCGGGGACAGGAGGAGACCCAGTACTTC. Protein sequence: CASSPRGQEETQYF.

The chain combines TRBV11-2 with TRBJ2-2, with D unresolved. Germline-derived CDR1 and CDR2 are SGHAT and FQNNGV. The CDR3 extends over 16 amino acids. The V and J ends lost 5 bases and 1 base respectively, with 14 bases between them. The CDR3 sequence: CASSLRSLMNTGELFF. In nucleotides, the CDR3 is TGTGCCAGCAGCCTGCGTAGTCTTATGAACACCGGGGAGCTGTTTTTT.

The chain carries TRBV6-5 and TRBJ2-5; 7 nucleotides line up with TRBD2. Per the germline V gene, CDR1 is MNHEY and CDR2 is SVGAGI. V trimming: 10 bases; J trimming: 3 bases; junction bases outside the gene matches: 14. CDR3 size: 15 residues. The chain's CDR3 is CATSSAGAGEETQYF. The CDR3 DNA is TGTGCCACTTCCTCTGCGGGAGCAGGAGAAGAGACCCAGTACTTC.

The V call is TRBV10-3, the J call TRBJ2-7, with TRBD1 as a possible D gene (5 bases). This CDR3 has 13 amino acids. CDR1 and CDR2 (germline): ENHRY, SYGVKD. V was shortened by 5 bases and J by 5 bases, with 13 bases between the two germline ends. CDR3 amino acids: CAISSTARDEQYF. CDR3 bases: TGTGCCATCAGTTCGACAGCTCGCGACGAGCAGTACTTC.

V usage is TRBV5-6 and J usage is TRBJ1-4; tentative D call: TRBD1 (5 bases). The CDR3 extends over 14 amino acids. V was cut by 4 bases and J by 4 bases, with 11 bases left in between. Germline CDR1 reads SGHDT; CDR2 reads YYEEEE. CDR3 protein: CASSGRGFNEKLFF. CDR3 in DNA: TGTGCCAGCAGCGGACGGGGGTTTAATGAAAAACTGTTTTTT.

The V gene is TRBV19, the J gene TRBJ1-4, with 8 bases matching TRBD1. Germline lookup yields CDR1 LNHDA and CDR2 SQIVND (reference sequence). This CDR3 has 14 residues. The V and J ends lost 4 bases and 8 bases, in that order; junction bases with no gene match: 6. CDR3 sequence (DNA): TGTGCCAGTAGTACCCGACAGGGGAGAGAAAAACTGTTTTTT. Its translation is CASSTRQGREKLFF. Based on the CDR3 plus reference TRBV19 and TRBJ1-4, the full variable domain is DGGITQSPKYLFRKEGQNVTLSCEQNLNHDAMYWYRQDPGQGLRLIYYSQIVNDFQKGDIAEGYSVSREKKESFPLTVTSAQKNPTAFYLCASSTRQGREKLFFGSGTQLSVL.

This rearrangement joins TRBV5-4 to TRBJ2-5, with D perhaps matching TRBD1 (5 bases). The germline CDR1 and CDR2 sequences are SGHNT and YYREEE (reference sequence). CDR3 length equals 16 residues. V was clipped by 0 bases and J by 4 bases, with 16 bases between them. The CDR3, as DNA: TGTGCCAGCAGCTTGGAGGGTGCCAGGGTAGGAGAGACCCAGTACTTC. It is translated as CASSLEGARVGETQYF.

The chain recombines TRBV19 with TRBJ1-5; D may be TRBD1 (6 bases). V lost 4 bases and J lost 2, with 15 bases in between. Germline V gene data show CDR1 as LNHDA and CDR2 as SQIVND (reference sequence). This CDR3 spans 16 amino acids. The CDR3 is CASSTPRRQGNQPQHF. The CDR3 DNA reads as TGTGCCAGTAGTACCCCGCGTCGACAGGGCAATCAGCCCCAGCATTTT.

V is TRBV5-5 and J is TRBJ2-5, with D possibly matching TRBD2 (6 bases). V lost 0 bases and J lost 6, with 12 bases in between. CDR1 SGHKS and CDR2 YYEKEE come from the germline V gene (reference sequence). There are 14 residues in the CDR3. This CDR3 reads CASSLGGVGQTQYF. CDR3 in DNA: TGTGCCAGCAGCTTGGGGGGGGTTGGTCAGACCCAGTACTTC.

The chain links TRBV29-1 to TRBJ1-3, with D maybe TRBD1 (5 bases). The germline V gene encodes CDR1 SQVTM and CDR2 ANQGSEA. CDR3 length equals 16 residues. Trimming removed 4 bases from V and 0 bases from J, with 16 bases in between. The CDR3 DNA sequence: TGCAGCGTTGCGGCTACAGGCGGCAGCTCTGGAAACACCATATATTTT. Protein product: CSVAATGGSSGNTIYF.